This T cell receptor beta chain was recovered during a study of blood T cell repertoires in COVID-19. Overall study context: Specimens from acute and convalescent COVID-19 originated in the United States, Italy and Spain. The analysed material was cDNA or gDNA that came from T cells, B-cell-depleted T cells, or PBMCs.

Measured with immunoSEQ multiplex PCR; TCRdb has only the in-frame clones, and not every one. The repertoire includes hundreds of thousands of clones, approximately 91% of them detected once, and about 10% sits in the top ten. Germline assignment: CDR1 LGHNA and CDR2 YSLEER. The CDR3 covers 12 residues. V was shortened by 1 base and J by 12 bases, with 12 bases between the two germline ends. The sequenced material came from peripheral blood. The TCR was taken from a woman in her 30s with COVID-19, enrolled during active disease. The chain couples TRBV4-3 to TRBJ1-1; no reliable D call. The CDR3 sequence is CASSQVDGLTFF. CDR3 bases: TGCGCCAGCAGCCAAGTAGATGGTCTGACTTTCTTT.